These 24 T cell receptor beta chains were all obtained from the same sample, sequenced in a study of T cell responses to AZD1222 COVID-19 vaccine. Sequencing used immunoSEQ multiplex PCR; TCRdb keeps in-frame clones, though not all of them. The sample has over 130,000 clones, roughly 94% seen once. The source material was peripheral blood, sampled on day 0 of AZD1222 vaccination. Every receptor here comes from an adult in good health.

This chain joins TRBV19 and TRBJ1-6; D may be TRBD1 (5 bases). CDR3 length equals 14 residues. CDR1 and CDR2 from the germline V gene are LNHDA and SQIVND (reference sequence). V dropped 3 bases and J dropped 9 bases, with 12 bases sitting between them. The CDR3 DNA is TGTGCCAGTAGTATCGGGACGGGGGGTTCACCCCTCCACTTT. This sequence encodes CASSIGTGGSPLHF.

This rearrangement joins TRBV5-6 to TRBJ2-2; a weak D match, TRBD2 (5 bases). The CDR3 consists of 17 residues. Trimming shortened V by 2 bases and J by 0 bases, and 14 bases separated the two germline ends. From germline, CDR1 is SGHDT and CDR2 YYEEEE. CDR3 residues: CASSFLGGPANTGELFF. The CDR3 DNA follows: TGTGCCAGCAGCTTTTTAGGAGGACCTGCGAACACCGGGGAGCTGTTTTTT.

V gene TRBV3-1 (or the pseudogene TRBV3-2) combines with J gene TRBJ1-6; 9 bases are shared with TRBD1. The CDR3 contains 14 residues. Germline V gene data show CDR1 as LGHDT and CDR2 as YNNKEL (reference sequence). Losses at the gene ends were 2 bases for V and 8 bases for J; bases not matched to a gene: 1. CDR3 amino acids: CASSQRQGDSPLHF. DNA for the CDR3: TGTGCCAGCAGCCAACGACAGGGGGATTCACCCCTCCACTTT.

V gene TRBV15 combines with J gene TRBJ1-2; 9 nucleotides align to TRBD1. Germline CDR1 LNHNV, CDR2 YYDKDF (reference sequence). The CDR3 consists of 14 residues. With 3 bases clipped from V and 8 bases from J, the junction kept 7 bases outside the gene matches. The CDR3 nucleotides are TGTGCCACCAGCAGGGGACAGGGAGCAGGGGGCTACACCTTC. Translation gives CATSRGQGAGGYTF.

The rearrangement uses TRBV6-5 and TRBJ2-3; tentative D call: TRBD1 (7 bases). CDR1 MNHEY and CDR2 SVGAGI come from the germline V gene. Trimming shortened V by 10 bases and J by 4 bases, and 18 bases separated the two germline ends. This CDR3 has 14 residues. The CDR3 coding sequence is TGTGCCATCATGCGGGACAGCAGCCCAGATACGCAGTATTTT. The encoded protein is CAIMRDSSPDTQYF.

This clone appeared once. The chain recombines TRBV10-2 with TRBJ2-7; D unresolved. V was clipped by 2 bases and J by 2 bases, with 7 bases between them. The CDR3 consists of 13 residues. Germline V gives CDR1 WSHSY, CDR2 SAAADI. In DNA form, the CDR3 reads TGCGCCAGCAGTGAGCCACCAGCCTACGAGCAGTACGTC. Translation: CASSEPPAYEQYV.

The chain is built from TRBV7-9 and TRBJ1-1; 7 bases fit TRBD1. Germline lookup yields CDR1 SEHNR and CDR2 FQNEAQ (reference sequence). Losses at the gene ends were 5 bases for V and 4 bases for J; bases not matched to a gene: 10. This CDR3 is built from 15 residues. The CDR3 here is CASSESRQGVTEAFF. CDR3 bases: TGTGCCAGCAGCGAATCCCGACAGGGCGTCACTGAAGCTTTCTTT.

The genes are TRBV4-1 and TRBJ2-1; D unclear. With 0 bases removed from V and 5 bases from J, the gap between germline ends came to 14 bases. The germline V gene encodes CDR1 MGHRA and CDR2 YSYEKL. The CDR3 is 16 residues long. The CDR3 DNA reads as TGCGCCAGCAGCCAAGATCTAGGCAGAAGTGACAATGAGCAGTTCTTC. Its protein is CASSQDLGRSDNEQFF.

Only one count was recorded for this clone. The chain's CDR3 is CASTNRGLTPNTEAFF. The DNA for the CDR3 is TGTGCCAGCACCAATAGGGGCCTGACTCCGAACACTGAAGCTTTCTTT. The V and J genes are TRBV28 and TRBJ1-1; D might be TRBD1 (5 bases). CDR3 length: 16 residues. V lost 7 bases and J lost 1, with 19 bases in between. CDR1 MDHEN and CDR2 SYDVKM come from the germline V gene.

This chain joins TRBV2 and TRBJ1-3, with TRBD1 matching over 7 bases. Unmatched junction bases numbered 3, after V lost 7 bases and J lost 0 bases. The CDR3 is made up of 14 amino acids. Germline V gives CDR1 SNHLY, CDR2 FYNNEI. The CDR3 reads CASNTGVSGNTIYF. The CDR3 DNA follows: TGTGCCAGCAATACAGGGGTCTCTGGAAACACCATATATTTT.

This chain connects TRBV7-2 to TRBJ1-2; 7 positions match TRBD1. V was pared by 2 bases and J by 2 bases, with 5 bases of the junction left unmatched. CDR1 and CDR2 (germline): SGHTA, FQGNSA. This CDR3 region has 15 residues. CDR3 DNA: TGTGCCAGCAGCTTATTTCCAGGGGGGAACTATGGCTACACCTTC. Protein product: CASSLFPGGNYGYTF.

The rearrangement uses TRBV3-1 (or the pseudogene TRBV3-2) and TRBJ1-1, with TRBD1 identical over 10 bases. V shed 4 bases, J shed 1 base, and the junction held 3 bases outside the gene matches. The CDR3 length is 15 residues. Germline V gene sequence: CDR1 LGHDT, CDR2 YNNKEL (reference sequence). CDR3 amino acids: CASSRGQGTNTEAFF. The CDR3, as DNA: TGTGCCAGCAGCCGGGGACAGGGGACGAACACTGAAGCTTTCTTT.

The CDR3 sequence is CASSYMGRANTEAFF. In DNA, the CDR3 is TGTGCCAGCAGTTATATGGGCAGGGCGAACACTGAAGCTTTCTTT. The rearrangement links TRBV6-5 to TRBJ1-1; maybe TRBD1 (5 bases). Trimming took off 3 bases at V and 1 base at J, with 12 bases between the two ends. CDR1 and CDR2 (germline): MNHEY, SVGAGI. CDR3 size: 15 residues.

The chain uses TRBV2 and TRBJ2-3, with D perhaps being TRBD1 or TRBD2 (5 bases each). The germline gives CDR1 SNHLY, CDR2 FYNNEI. V was pared by 6 bases and J by 4 bases, with 20 bases between. The CDR3 extends over 16 amino acids. The CDR3 spells CASRPGTNRAADTQYF. Written as DNA, the CDR3 is TGTGCCAGCAGGCCCGGGACCAATCGCGCCGCAGATACGCAGTATTTT. The entire variable domain, with the rest obtained from reference TRBV2 and TRBJ2-3, is as follows: EPEVTQTPSHQVTQMGQEVILRCVPISNHLYFYWYRQILGQKVEFLVSFYNNEISEKSEIFDDQFSVERPDGSNFTLKIRSTKLEDSAMYFCASRPGTNRAADTQYFGPGTRLTVL.

The V call is TRBV20-1, the J call TRBJ1-6; tentatively, D is TRBD1 (6 bases). The germline CDR1 and CDR2 sequences are DFQATT and SNEGSKA (reference sequence). This CDR3 has 16 residues. The V end was cut by 3 bases, the J end by 14 bases, with 26 bases between. The CDR3 region is CSASYPGKGDLLSLHF. For the CDR3, the DNA is TGCAGTGCTAGTTACCCAGGGAAGGGGGACCTTCTATCCCTCCACTTT.

This chain joins TRBV5-1 and TRBJ2-1; TRBD2 agrees at 10 bases. CDR1 and CDR2 from the germline V gene are SGHRS and YFSETQ. The CDR3 runs 15 residues. Trimming at V came to 6 bases and at J to 6 bases, leaving 9 bases not matched to a gene. CDR3 sequence reads: CASTPLAGVSNEQFF. The DNA for the CDR3 is TGCGCCAGCACCCCCCTAGCGGGAGTTTCCAATGAGCAGTTCTTC. Filled out from reference TRBV5-1 and TRBJ2-1, the complete variable domain reads KAGVTQTPRYLIKTRGQQVTLSCSPISGHRSVSWYQQTPGQGLQFLFEYFSETQRNKGNFPGRFSGRQFSNSRSEMNVSTLELGDSALYLCASTPLAGVSNEQFFGPGTRLTVL.

V gene TRBV29-1 combines with J gene TRBJ1-5; D unclear. V lost 4 bases, J lost 0 bases, and 7 bases lay in between. Per germline, CDR1 SQVTM and CDR2 ANQGSEA. This CDR3 is built from 13 residues. This CDR3 is CSVVDNSNQPQHF. In nucleotides, the CDR3 is TGCAGCGTTGTAGACAATAGCAATCAGCCCCAGCATTTT.

The rearrangement uses TRBV4-3 and TRBJ2-1, with 9 bases aligning to TRBD2. The CDR3 extends over 16 amino acids. The germline V gene has CDR1 LGHNA and CDR2 YSLEER. The J segment lost 2 bases and the V segment lost 4 bases, leaving 6 bases of the junction unmatched. DNA of the CDR3: TGCGCCAGCAGCCCCCTAGCGGGAAAAACCTACAATGAGCAGTTCTTC. Protein: CASSPLAGKTYNEQFF.

Here the CDR3 reads CASSQDGAGRELFF. DNA of the CDR3: TGCGCCAGCAGCCAAGATGGAGCTGGCCGGGAGCTGTTTTTT. The rearrangement uses TRBV4-1 and TRBJ2-2; D remains unclear. V lost 0 bases to trimming and J lost 9 bases, with 11 bases between them. The CDR3 totals 14 residues. Germline loops: CDR1 MGHRA, CDR2 YSYEKL.

The rearrangement joins TRBV5-1 to TRBJ2-5; no firm D call. Between the trimmed V and J ends, which lost 0 bases and 5 bases, there was a span of 8 bases. The V gene's germline CDR1 is SGHRS and CDR2 YFSETQ. The CDR3 extends over 13 amino acids. The CDR3 bases are TGCGCCAGCAGCTTGGTGGCCCCGGAGACCCAGTACTTC. As protein: CASSLVAPETQYF.

This rearrangement joins TRBV18 to TRBJ1-4; D call uncertain. The V end was cut by 2 bases, the J end by 5 bases, with 9 bases between. Germline values: CDR1 KGHSH, CDR2 LQKENI. The CDR3 extends over 14 amino acids. CDR3 loop: CASSPGLGNEKLFF. CDR3 bases: TGTGCCAGCTCACCAGGGCTGGGCAATGAAAAACTGTTTTTT.

This clone was seen only once. The chain links TRBV7-9 to TRBJ2-3; a weak D match, TRBD2 (5 bases). V was cut by 6 bases and J by 3 bases, with 22 bases left in between. The germline gives CDR1 SEHNR, CDR2 FQNEAQ (reference sequence). CDR3 length equals 17 residues. Written as DNA, the CDR3 is TGTGCCAGCAGTCGATTTTCGACTGGGAGCACGACAGATACGCAGTATTTT. Translation gives CASSRFSTGSTTDTQYF.

The V and J genes are TRBV7-2 and TRBJ2-3; 8 bases line up with TRBD2. Germline CDR1 reads SGHTA; CDR2 reads FQGNSA. After removal of 1 base from V and 6 bases from J, the junction contained 6 bases not matched to a gene. The CDR3 has 15 amino acids. The CDR3 DNA reads TGTGCCAGCAGCTTAGACGGGAGGGCCCTCGATACGCAGTATTTT. It encodes CASSLDGRALDTQYF.

J is TRBJ1-6 and V is TRBV5-4; 7 positions agree with TRBD1. V lost 4 bases, J lost 2 bases, and 6 bases stayed unmatched. CDR1 and CDR2 (germline): SGHNT, YYREEE (reference sequence). The CDR3 is 16 amino acids. This CDR3 is CASSRPGGTYNSPLHF. The DNA for the CDR3 is TGTGCCAGCAGCCGTCCAGGGGGAACCTATAATTCACCCCTCCACTTT.